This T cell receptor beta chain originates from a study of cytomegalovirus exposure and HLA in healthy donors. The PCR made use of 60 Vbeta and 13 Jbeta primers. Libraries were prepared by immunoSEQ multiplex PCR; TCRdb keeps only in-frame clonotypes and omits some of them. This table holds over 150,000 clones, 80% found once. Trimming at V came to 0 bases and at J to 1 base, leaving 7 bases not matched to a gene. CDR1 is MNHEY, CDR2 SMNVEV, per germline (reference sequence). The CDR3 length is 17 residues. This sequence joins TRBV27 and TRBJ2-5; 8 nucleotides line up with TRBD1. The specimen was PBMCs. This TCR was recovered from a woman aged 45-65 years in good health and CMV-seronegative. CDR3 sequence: CASSLSPSDRGQETQYF. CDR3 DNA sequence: TGTGCCAGCAGTTTATCCCCATCAGACAGGGGCCAAGAGACCCAGTACTTC.